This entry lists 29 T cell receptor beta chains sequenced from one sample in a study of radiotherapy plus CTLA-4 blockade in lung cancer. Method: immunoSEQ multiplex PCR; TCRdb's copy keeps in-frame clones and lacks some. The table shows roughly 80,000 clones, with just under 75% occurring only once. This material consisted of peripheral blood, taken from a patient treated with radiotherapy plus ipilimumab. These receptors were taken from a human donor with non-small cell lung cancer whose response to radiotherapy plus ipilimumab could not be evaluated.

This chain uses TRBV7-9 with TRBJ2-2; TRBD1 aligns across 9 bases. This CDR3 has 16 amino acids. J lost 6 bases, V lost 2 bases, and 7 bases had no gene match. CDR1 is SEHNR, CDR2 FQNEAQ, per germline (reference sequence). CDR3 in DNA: TGTGCCAGCAGCTTAAAGGGGACAGGGTTGTCCGGGGAGCTGTTTTTT. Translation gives CASSLKGTGLSGELFF. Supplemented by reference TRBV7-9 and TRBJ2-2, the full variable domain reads DTGVSQNPRHKITKRGQNVTFRCDPISEHNRLYWYRQTLGQGPEFLTYFQNEAQLEKSRLLSDRFSAERPKGSFSTLEIQRTEQGDSAMYLCASSLKGTGLSGELFFGEGSRLTVL.

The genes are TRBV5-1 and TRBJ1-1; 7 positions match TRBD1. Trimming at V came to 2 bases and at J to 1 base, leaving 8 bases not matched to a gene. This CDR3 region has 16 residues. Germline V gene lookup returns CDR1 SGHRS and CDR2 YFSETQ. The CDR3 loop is CASSFSPDRRNTEAFF. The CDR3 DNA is TGCGCCAGCAGCTTCTCTCCGGACAGGAGGAACACTGAAGCTTTCTTT. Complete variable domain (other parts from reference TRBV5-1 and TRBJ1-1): KAGVTQTPRYLIKTRGQQVTLSCSPISGHRSVSWYQQTPGQGLQFLFEYFSETQRNKGNFPGRFSGRQFSNSRSEMNVSTLELGDSALYLCASSFSPDRRNTEAFFGQGTRLTVV.

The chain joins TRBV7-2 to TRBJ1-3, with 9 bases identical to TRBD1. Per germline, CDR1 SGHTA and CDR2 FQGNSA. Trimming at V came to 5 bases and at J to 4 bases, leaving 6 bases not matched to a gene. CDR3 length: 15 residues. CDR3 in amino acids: CASSVGTGSGNTIYF. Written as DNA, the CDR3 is TGTGCCAGCAGCGTGGGGACAGGGAGCGGAAACACCATATATTTT.

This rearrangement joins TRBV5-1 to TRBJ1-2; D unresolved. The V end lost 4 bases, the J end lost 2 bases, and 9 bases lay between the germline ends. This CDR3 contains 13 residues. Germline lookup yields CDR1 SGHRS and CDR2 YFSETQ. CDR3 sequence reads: CASSPSVNYGYTF. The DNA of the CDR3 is TGCGCCAGCAGCCCGAGCGTGAACTATGGCTACACCTTC.

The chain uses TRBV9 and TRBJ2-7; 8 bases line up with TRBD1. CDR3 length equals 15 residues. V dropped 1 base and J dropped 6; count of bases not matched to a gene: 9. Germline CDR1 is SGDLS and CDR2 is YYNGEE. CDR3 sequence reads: CASSVSGTGFTEQYF. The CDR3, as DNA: TGTGCCAGCAGCGTATCGGGGACAGGTTTTACCGAGCAGTACTTC.

CDR3 loop: CASSLEGAGLGDTEAFF. CDR3 in DNA: TGCGCCAGCAGCTTGGAAGGGGCAGGGTTAGGGGACACTGAAGCTTTCTTT. The chain employs TRBV5-1 and TRBJ1-1; D is perhaps TRBD1 (5 bases). CDR1 and CDR2 from the germline V gene are SGHRS and YFSETQ. V was trimmed by 0 bases and J by 3 bases, leaving 18 bases between them. There are 17 residues in the CDR3.

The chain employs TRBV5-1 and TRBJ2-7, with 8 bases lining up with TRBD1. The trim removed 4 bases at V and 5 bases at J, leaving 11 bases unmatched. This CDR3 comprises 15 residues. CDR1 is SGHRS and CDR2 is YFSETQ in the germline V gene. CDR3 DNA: TGCGCCAGCAGCCAGGCCCCGGGACAGGACAACGAGCAGTACTTC. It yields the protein CASSQAPGQDNEQYF.

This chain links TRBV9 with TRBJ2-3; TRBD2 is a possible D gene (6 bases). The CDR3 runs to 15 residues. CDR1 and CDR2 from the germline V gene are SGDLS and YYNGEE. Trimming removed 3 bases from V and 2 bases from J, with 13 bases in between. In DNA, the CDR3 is TGTGCCAGCAGCGACCGGGACTTAAACACAGATACGCAGTATTTT. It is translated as CASSDRDLNTDTQYF.

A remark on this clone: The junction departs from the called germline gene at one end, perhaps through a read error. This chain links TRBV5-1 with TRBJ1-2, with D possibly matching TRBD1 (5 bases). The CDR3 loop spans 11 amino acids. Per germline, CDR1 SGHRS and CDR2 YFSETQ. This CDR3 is CASSSQGGYTF. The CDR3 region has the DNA TGTGCCAGCAGTAGTCAGGGAGGCTACACCTTC.

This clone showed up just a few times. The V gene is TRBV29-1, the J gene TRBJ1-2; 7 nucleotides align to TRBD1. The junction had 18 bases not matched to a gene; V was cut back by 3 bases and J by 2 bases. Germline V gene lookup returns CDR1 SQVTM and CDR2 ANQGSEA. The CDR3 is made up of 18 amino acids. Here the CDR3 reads CSVDATSGGPAPNYGYTF. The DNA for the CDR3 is TGCAGCGTTGACGCTACTTCAGGGGGTCCAGCCCCCAACTATGGCTACACCTTC.

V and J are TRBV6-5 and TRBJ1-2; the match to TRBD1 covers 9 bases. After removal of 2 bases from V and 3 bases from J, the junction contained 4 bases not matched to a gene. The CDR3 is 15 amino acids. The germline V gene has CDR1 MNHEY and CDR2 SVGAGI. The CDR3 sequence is CASSYVTGGYYGYTF. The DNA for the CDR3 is TGTGCCAGCAGTTACGTTACAGGGGGCTACTATGGCTACACCTTC.

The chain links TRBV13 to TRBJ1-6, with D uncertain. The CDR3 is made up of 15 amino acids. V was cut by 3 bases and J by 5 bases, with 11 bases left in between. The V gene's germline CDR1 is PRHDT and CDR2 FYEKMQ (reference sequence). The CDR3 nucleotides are TGTGCCAGCAGCTTTTCGTTAGAAAATAATTCACCCCTCCACTTT. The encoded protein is CASSFSLENNSPLHF.

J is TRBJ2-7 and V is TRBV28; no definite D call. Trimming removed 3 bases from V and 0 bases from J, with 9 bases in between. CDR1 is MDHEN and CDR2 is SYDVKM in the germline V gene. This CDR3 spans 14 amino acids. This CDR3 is CASSLEQFSYEQYF. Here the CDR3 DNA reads TGTGCCAGCAGTTTGGAACAGTTCTCCTACGAGCAGTACTTC.

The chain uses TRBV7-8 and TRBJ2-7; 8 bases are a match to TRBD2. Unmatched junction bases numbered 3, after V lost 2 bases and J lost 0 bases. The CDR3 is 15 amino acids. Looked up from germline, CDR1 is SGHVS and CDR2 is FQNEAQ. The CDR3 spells CASSLRGRSSYEQYF. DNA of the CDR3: TGTGCCAGCAGCTTACGCGGGAGGAGCTCCTACGAGCAGTACTTC.

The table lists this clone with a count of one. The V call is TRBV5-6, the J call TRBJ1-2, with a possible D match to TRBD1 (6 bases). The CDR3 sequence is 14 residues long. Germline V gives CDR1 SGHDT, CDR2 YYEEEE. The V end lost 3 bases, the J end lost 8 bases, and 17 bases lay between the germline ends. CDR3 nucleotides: TGTGCCAGCAGCTACCCGATGTGGGGGCAGGGCTACACCTTC. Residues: CASSYPMWGQGYTF.

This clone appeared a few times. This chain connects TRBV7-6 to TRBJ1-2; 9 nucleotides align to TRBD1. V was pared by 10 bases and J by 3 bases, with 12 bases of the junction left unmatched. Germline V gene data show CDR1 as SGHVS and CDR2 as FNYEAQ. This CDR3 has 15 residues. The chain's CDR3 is CAIVRGTGRYYGYTF. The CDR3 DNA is TGTGCCATCGTCCGAGGGACAGGGAGATACTATGGCTACACCTTC.

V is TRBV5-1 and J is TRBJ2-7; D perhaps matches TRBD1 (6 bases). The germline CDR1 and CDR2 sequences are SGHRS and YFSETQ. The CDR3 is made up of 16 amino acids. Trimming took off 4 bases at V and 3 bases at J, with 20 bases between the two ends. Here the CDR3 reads CASSTRMSGHVYEQYF. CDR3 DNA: TGCGCCAGCAGCACCCGGATGTCGGGACACGTCTACGAGCAGTACTTC. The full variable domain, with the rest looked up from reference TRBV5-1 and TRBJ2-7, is KAGVTQTPRYLIKTRGQQVTLSCSPISGHRSVSWYQQTPGQGLQFLFEYFSETQRNKGNFPGRFSGRQFSNSRSEMNVSTLELGDSALYLCASSTRMSGHVYEQYFGPGTRLTVT.

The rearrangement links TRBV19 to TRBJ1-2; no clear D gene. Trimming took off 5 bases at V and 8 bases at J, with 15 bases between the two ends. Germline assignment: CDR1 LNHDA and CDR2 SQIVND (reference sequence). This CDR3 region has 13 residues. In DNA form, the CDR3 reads TGTGCCAGTAGTCCCGTAGATAGAATCGGCTACACCTTC. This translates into CASSPVDRIGYTF. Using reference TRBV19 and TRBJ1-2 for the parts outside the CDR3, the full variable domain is DGGITQSPKYLFRKEGQNVTLSCEQNLNHDAMYWYRQDPGQGLRLIYYSQIVNDFQKGDIAEGYSVSREKKESFPLTVTSAQKNPTAFYLCASSPVDRIGYTFGSGTRLTVV.

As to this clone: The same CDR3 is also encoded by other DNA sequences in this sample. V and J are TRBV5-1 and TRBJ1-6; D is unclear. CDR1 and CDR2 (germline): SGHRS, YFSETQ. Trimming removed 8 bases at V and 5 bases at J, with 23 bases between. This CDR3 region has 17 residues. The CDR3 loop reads CASAQRTIGTNNSPLHF. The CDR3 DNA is TGCGCCAGTGCCCAAAGAACTATTGGAACCAATAATTCACCCCTCCACTTT.

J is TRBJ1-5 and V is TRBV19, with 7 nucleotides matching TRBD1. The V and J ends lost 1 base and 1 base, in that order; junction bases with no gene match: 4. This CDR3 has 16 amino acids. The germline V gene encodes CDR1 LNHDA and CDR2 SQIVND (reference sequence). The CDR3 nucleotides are TGTGCCAGTAGTATAGGGGCAGGGGGGAGCAATCAGCCCCAGCATTTT. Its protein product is CASSIGAGGSNQPQHF.

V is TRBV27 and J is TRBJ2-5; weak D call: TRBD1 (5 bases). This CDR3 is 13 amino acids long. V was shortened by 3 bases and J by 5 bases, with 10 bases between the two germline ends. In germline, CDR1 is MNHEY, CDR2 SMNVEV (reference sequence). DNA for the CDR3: TGTGCCAGCAGTTTCACAGGTGTGGAGACCCAGTACTTC. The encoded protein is CASSFTGVETQYF.

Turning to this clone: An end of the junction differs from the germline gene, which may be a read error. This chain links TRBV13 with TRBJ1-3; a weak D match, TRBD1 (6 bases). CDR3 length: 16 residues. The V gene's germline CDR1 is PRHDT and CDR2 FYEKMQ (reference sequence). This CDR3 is CASSLGGTLSGNTIYF. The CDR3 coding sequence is TGTGCCAGCAGCCTAGGCGGGACACTGTCTGGAAACACCATATATTTT. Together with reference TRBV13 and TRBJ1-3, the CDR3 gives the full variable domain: AAGVIQSPRHLIKEKRETATLKCYPIPRHDTVYWYQQGPGQDPQFLISFYEKMQSDKGSIPDRFSAQQFSDYHSELNMSSLELGDSALYFCASSLGGTLSGNTIYFGEGSWLTVV.

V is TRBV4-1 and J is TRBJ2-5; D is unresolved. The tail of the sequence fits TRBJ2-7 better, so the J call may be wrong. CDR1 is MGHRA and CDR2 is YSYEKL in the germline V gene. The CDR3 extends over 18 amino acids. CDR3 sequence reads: CASSQVVMVSSISYEQYF. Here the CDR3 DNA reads TGCGCCAGCAGCCAAGTGGTGATGGTGTCTAGTATATCCTACGAGCAGTACTTC.

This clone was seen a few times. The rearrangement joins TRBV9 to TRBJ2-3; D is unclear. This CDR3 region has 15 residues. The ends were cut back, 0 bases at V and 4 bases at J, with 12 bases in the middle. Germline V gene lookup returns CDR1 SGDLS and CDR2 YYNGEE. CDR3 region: CASSVGAGLADTQYF. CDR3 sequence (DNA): TGTGCCAGCAGCGTAGGGGCCGGTTTGGCAGATACGCAGTATTTT.

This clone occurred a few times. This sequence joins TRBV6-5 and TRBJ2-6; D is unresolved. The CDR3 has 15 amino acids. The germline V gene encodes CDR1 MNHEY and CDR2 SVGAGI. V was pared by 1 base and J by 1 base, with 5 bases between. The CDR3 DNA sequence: TGTGCCAGCAGTTACTTGTCTTCTGGGGCCAACGTCCTGACTTTC. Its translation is CASSYLSSGANVLTF.

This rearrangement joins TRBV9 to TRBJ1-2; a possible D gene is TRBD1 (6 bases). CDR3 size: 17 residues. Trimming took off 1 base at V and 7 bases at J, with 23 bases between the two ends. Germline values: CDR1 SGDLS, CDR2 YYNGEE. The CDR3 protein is CASSVRTATFGGGGYTF. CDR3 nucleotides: TGTGCCAGCAGCGTAAGGACAGCGACCTTCGGTGGAGGTGGCTACACCTTC.

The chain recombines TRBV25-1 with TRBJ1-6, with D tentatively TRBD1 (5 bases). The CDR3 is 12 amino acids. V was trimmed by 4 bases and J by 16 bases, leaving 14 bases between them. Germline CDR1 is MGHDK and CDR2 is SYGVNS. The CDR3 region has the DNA TGTGCCAGCAGTGTTGGGGCCGGGTTTCTCCACTTT. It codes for CASSVGAGFLHF. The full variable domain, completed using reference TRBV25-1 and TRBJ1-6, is EADIYQTPRYLVIGTGKKITLECSQTMGHDKMYWYQQDPGMELHLIHYSYGVNSTEKGDLSSESTVSRIRTEHFPLTLESARPSHTSQYLCASSVGAGFLHFGNGTRLTVT.

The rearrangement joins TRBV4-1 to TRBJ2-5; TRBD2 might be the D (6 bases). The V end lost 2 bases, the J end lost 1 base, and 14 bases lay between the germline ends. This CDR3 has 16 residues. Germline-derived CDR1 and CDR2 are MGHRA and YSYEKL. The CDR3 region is CASSQTLSGFQETQYF. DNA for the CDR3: TGCGCCAGCAGCCAAACCTTGAGCGGGTTCCAAGAGACCCAGTACTTC.

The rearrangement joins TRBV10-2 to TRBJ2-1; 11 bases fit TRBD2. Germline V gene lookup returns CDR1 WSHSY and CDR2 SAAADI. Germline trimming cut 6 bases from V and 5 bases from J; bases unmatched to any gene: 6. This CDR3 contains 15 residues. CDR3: CASRVTSGKHNEQFF. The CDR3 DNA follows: TGCGCCAGCAGGGTGACTAGCGGGAAGCACAATGAGCAGTTCTTC.